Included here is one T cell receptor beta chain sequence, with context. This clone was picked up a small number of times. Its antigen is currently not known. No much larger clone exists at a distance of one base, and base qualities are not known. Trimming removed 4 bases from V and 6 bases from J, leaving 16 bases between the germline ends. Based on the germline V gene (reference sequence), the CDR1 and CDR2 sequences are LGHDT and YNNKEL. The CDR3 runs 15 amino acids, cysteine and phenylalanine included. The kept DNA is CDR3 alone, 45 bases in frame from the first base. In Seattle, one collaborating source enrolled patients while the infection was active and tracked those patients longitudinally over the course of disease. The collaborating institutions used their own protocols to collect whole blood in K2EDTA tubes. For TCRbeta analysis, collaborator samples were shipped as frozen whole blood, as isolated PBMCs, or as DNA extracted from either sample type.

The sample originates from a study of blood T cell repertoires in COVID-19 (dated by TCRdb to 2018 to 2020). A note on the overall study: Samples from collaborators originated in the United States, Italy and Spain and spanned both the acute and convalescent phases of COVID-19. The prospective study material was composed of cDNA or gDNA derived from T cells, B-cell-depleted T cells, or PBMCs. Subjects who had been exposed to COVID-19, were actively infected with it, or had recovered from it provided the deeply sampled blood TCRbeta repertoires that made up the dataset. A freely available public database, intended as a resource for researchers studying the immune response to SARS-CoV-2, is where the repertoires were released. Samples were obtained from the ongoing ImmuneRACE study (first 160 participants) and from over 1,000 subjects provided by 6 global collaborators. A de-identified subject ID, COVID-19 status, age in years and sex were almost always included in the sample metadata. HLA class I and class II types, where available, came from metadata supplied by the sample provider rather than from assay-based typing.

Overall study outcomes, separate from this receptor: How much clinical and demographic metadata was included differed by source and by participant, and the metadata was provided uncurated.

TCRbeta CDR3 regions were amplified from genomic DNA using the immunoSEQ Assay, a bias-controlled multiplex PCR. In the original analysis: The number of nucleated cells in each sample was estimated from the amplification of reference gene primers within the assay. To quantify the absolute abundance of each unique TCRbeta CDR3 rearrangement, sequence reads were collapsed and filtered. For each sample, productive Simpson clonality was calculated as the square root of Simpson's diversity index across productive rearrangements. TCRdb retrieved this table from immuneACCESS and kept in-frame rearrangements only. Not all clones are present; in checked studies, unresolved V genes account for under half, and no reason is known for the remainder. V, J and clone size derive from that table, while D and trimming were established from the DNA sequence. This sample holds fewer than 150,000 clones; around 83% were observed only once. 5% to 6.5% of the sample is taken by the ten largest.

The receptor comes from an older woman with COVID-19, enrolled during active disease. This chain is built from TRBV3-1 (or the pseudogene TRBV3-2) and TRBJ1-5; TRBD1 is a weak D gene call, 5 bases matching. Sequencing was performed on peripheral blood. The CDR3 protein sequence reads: CASSPLRRGFQPQHF. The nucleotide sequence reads TGTGCCAGCAGCCCCCTACGGCGGGGGTTTCAGCCCCAGCATTTT.